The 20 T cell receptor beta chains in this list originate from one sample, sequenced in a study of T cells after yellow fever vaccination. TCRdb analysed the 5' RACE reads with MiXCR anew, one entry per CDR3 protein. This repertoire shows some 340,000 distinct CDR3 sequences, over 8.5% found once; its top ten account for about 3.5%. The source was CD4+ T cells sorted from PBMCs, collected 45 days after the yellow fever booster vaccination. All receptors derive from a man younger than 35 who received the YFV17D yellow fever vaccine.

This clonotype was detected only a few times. The CDR3 region has the DNA TGTGCCAGCAGCTTAGATTCTTTTATCGCCTCCATGTGGACTGAAGCTTTCTTT. Amino acids: CASSLDSFIASMWTEAFF. V usage is TRBV7-3 and J usage is TRBJ1-1, with D uncertain. The CDR3 totals 18 residues. V dropped 2 bases and J dropped 5 bases, with 24 bases sitting between them. Germline V gene lookup returns CDR1 SGHTA and CDR2 FQGTGA.

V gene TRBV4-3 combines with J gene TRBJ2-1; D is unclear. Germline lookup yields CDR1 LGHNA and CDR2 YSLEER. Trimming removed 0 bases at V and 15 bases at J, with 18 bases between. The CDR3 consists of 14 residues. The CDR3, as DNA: TGCGCCAGCAGCCAAGAAATCGGACCTGCGAGCCCGTTCTTC. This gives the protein CASSQEIGPASPFF.

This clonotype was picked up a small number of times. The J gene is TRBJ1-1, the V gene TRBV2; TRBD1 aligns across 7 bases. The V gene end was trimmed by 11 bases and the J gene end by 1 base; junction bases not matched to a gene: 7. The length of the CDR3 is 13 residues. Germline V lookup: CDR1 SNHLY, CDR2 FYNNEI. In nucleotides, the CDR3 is TGTGCCCTATCTAAGGGGGCGAACACTGAAGCTTTCTTT. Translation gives CALSKGANTEAFF.

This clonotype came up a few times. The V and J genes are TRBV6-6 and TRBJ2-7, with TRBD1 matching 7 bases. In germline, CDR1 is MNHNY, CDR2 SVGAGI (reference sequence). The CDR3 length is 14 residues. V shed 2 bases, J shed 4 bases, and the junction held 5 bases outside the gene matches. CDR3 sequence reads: CASSYGTDVYEQYV. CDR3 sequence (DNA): TGTGCCAGCAGTTACGGGACAGATGTATACGAGCAGTACGTC.

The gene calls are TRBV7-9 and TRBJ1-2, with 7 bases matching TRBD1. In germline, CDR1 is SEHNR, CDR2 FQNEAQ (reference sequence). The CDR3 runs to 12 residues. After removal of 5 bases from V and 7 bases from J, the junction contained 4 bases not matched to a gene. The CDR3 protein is CASSNRDSGYTF. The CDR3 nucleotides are TGTGCCAGCAGCAACCGGGACAGTGGCTACACCTTC.

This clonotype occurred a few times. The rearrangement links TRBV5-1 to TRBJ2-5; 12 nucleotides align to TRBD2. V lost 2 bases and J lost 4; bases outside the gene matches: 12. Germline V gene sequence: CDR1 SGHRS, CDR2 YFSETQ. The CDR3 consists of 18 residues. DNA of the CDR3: TGCGCCAGCAGCTTTATCATCGGTCTAGCGGGGGGGCCAGAGACCCAGTACTTC. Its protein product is CASSFIIGLAGGPETQYF.

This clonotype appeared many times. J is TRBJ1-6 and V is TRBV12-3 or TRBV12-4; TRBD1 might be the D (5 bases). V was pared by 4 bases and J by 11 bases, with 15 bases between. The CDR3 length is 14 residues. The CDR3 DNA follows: TGTGCCAGCAGTTCACTCCTCAGGGTTGCACCCCTCCACTTT. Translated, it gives CASSSLLRVAPLHF.

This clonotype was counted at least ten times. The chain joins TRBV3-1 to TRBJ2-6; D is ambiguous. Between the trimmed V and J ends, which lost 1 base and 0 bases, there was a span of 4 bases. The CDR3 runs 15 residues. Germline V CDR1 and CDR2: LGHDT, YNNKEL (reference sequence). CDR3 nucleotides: TGTGCCAGCAGCCAAGTTGCCTCTGGGGCCAACGTCCTGACTTTC. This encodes CASSQVASGANVLTF.

The CDR3 reads CASRFGTFGYTF. CDR3 DNA: TGTGCCAGCAGGTTTGGGACTTTTGGCTACACCTTC. The gene calls are TRBV12-3 or TRBV12-4 and TRBJ1-2; perhaps TRBD1 as D (5 bases). V was shortened by 6 bases and J by 7 bases, with 12 bases between the two germline ends. The CDR3 loop spans 12 amino acids.

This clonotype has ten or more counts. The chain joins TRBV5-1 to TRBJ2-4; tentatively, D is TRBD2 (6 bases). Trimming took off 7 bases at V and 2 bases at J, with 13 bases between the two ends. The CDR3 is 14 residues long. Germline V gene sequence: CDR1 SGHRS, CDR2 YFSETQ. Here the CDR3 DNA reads TGCGCCAGCTGTCAAGGAGGGTCCAAAAACATTCAGTACTTC. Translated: CASCQGGSKNIQYF.

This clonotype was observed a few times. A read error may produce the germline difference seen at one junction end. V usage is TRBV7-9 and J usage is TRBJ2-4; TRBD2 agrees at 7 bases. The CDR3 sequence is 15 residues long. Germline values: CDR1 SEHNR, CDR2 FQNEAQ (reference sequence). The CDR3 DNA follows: TGTGCCAGCAGCTTAGGGGCGGGAGCCCAAAACATTCAGTACTTC. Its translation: CASSLGAGAQNIQYF.

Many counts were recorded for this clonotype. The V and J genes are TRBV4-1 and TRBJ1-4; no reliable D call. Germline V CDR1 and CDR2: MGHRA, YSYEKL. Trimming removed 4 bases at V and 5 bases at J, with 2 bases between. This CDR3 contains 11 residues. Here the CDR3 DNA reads TGCGCCAGCAGCCCGAATGAAAAACTGTTTTTT. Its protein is CASSPNEKLFF.

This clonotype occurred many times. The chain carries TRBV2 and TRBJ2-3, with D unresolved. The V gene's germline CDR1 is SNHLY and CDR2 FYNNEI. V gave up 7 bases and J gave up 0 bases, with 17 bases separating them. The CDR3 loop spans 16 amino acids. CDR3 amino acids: CASIMAKVASTDTQYF. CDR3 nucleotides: TGTGCCAGCATAATGGCGAAGGTGGCTAGCACAGATACGCAGTATTTT.

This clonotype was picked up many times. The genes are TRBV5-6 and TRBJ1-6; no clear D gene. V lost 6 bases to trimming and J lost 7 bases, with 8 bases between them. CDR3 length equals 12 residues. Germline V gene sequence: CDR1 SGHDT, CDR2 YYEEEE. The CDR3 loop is CASTVWNSPLHF. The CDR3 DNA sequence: TGTGCCAGCACCGTCTGGAATTCACCCCTCCACTTT.

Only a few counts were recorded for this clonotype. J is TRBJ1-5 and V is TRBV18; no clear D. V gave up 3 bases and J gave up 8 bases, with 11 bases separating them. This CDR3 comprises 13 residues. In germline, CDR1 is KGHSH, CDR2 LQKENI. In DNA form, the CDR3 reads TGTGCCAGCTCACCGGGCGTACGGGAGCCCCAGCATTTT. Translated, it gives CASSPGVREPQHF.

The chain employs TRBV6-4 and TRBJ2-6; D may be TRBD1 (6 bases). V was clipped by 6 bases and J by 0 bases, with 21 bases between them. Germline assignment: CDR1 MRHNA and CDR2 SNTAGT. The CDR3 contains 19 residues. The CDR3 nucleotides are TGTGCCAGCAGACTACAGGGAAAGGGACCCTACTCTGGGGCCAACGTCCTGACTTTC. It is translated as CASRLQGKGPYSGANVLTF.

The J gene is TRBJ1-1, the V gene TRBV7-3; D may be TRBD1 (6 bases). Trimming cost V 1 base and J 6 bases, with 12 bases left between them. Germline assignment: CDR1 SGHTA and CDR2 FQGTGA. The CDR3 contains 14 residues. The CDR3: CASSLRRQGPEAFF. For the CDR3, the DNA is TGTGCCAGCAGCTTAAGGAGGCAGGGGCCTGAAGCTTTCTTT.

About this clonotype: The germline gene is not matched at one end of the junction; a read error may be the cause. Written as DNA, the CDR3 is TGTGCCAGCTGTTCCTTGACCCTTATTGAAAATCTGTTTTTT. It yields the protein CASCSLTLIENLFF. This chain links TRBV12-3 or TRBV12-4 with TRBJ1-4; D gene unclear. CDR3 length equals 14 residues.

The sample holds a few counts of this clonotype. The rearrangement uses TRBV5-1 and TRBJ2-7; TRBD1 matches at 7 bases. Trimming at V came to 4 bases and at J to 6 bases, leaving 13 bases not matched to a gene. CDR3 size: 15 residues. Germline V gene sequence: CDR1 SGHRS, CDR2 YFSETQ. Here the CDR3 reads CASSPTRQGPREQYF. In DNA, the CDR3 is TGCGCCAGCAGCCCCACCCGACAGGGACCCCGCGAGCAGTACTTC.

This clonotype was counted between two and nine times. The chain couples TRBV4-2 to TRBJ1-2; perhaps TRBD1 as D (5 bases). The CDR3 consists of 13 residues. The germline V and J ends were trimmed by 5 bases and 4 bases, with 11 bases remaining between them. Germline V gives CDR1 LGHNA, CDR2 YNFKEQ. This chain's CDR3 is CASSKIDSYGYTF. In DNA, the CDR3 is TGTGCCAGCAGCAAAATCGACAGCTATGGCTACACCTTC.